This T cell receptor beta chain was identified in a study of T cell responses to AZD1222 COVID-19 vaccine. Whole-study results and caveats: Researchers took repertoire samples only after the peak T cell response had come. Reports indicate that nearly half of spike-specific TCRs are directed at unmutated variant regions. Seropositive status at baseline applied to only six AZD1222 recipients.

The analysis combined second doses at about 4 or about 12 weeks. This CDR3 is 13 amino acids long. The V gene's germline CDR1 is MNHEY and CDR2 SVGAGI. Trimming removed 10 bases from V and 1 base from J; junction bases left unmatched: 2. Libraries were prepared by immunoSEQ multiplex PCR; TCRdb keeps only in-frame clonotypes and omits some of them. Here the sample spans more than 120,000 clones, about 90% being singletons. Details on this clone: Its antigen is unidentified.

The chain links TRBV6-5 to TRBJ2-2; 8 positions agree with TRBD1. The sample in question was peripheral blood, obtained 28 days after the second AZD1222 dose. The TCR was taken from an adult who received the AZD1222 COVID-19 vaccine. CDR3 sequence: CATGTGNTGELFF. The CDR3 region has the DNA TGTGCCACCGGGACAGGGAACACCGGGGAGCTGTTTTTT.